A selection of T cell receptor beta chains follows, all from one sample in a study of cytomegalovirus exposure and HLA in healthy donors. Sequenced by immunoSEQ multiplex PCR; TCRdb stores in-frame clones only, minus some. This listing includes just under 90,000 clones. The source material was PBMCs. The receptors stem from a girl aged 10 to 17 in good health and CMV-seropositive. The CDR3 runs from the conserved cysteine through the conserved F or W. The D gene is left open where the match is weak.

D gene	CDR3 length	V gene	J gene	CDR3 DNA	CDR3 protein
.	16	TRBV5-6	TRBJ2-6	TGTGCCAGCAGCTTGGGGGGGCATGGTGGGGCCAACGTCCTGACTTTC	CASSLGGHGGANVLTF
TRBD2	16	TRBV27	TRBJ2-4	TGTGCCAGCAGTTGGGGCGGGGGGGCTACCAAAAACATTCAGTACTTC	CASSWGGGATKNIQYF
TRBD2	17	TRBV7-8	TRBJ2-3	TGTGCCAGCAGCCGAATCCGACGGGGGGAAATCACAGATACGCAGTATTTT	CASSRIRRGEITDTQYF
.	12	TRBV12-5	TRBJ2-5	TGTGCTAGTGGTTTGGTACTGGAGACCCAGTACTTC	CASGLVLETQYF
.	13	TRBV28	TRBJ1-2	TGTGCCACCCCCGGACATTCCGGTAGAGGCTACACCTTC	CATPGHSGRGYTF
TRBD1	15	TRBV7-2	TRBJ2-3	TGTGCCAGCAGCCTAAAACAGGGGTGGACAGATACGCAGTATTTT	CASSLKQGWTDTQYF
TRBD1	13	TRBV9	TRBJ2-7	TGTGCCAGCAGCGTAGGCGACAGGGGCGAGCAGTACTTC	CASSVGDRGEQYF
TRBD1	16	TRBV9	TRBJ1-3	TGTGCCAGCAGCGTGGGACAGGAGAACTCTGGAAACACCATATATTTT	CASSVGQENSGNTIYF
TRBD2	15	TRBV30	TRBJ2-5	TGTGCCTGGAGGGGGAAGGGACTAGCTGGGGAGACCCAGTACTTC	CAWRGKGLAGETQYF
.	15	TRBV4-1	TRBJ1-6	TGCGCCAGCAGCCAAGAGGGGCAAGGGGATTCACCCCTCCACTTT	CASSQEGQGDSPLHF
.	12	TRBV30	TRBJ2-1	TGTGCCTGGAGTGCATCGGGGAATGAGCAGTTCTTC	CAWSASGNEQFF
.	15	TRBV9	TRBJ2-3	TGTGCCAGCAGCGTAGAAGGGGCGGACACAGATACGCAGTATTTT	CASSVEGADTDTQYF
.	11	TRBV6-1	TRBJ1-4	TGTGCCAGCAGCACTTATGAAAAACTGTTTTTT	CASSTYEKLFF
.	15	TRBV7-6	TRBJ1-4	TGTGCCAGCAGCCCAGTGGGATTCTCGGGGGAAAAACTGTTTTTT	CASSPVGFSGEKLFF
.	13	TRBV9	TRBJ1-1	TGTGCCAGCAGCCTAATCGAGAACACTGAAGCTTTCTTT	CASSLIENTEAFF
.	18	TRBV4-3	TRBJ1-2	TGCGCCAGCAGCCGAGGGGGGGGCGGGGGCTTAGCTAACTATGGCTACACCTTC	CASSRGGGGGLANYGYTF
TRBD2	15	TRBV19	TRBJ2-3	TGTGCCACCAGGAATAGCGGGGGGCTCACAGATACGCAGTATTTT	CATRNSGGLTDTQYF
.	14	TRBV10-3	TRBJ1-2	TGTGCCATCAGTGACGCCGGGACTGCTTATGGCTACACCTTC	CAISDAGTAYGYTF
TRBD1	15	TRBV6-6	TRBJ1-6	TGTGCCAGCAGACAACAGGGGTATTATAATTCACCCCTCCACTTT	CASRQQGYYNSPLHF
TRBD1	14	TRBV27	TRBJ2-7	TGTGCCAGCAGTTTGACAGGGTTTGCCTACGAGCAGTACTTC	CASSLTGFAYEQYF
TRBD1	15	TRBV28	TRBJ1-5	TGTGCCAGCAGTACAGGGGACAGTAGCAATCAGCCCCAGCATTTT	CASSTGDSSNQPQHF
.	15	TRBV27	TRBJ1-2	TGTGCCAGCAGACTGCAGGGCCTGAGTCCCTATGGCTACACCTTC	CASRLQGLSPYGYTF
TRBD1	15	TRBV7-2	TRBJ2-7	TGTGCCAGCAGAGCAGACAGGGGCAGCTCCTACGAGCAGTACTTC	CASRADRGSSYEQYF
.	15	TRBV9	TRBJ1-5	TGTGCCAGCAGCGTAGACGGTAATAGCAATCAGCCCCAGCATTTT	CASSVDGNSNQPQHF
.	16	TRBV4-1	TRBJ2-1	TGCGCCAGCAGCCAAGTGGACTTGGTCGTCGACAATGAGCAGTTCTTC	CASSQVDLVVDNEQFF
TRBD1	16	TRBV4-3	TRBJ1-2	TGCGCCAGCAGCCAGGAAGCCGGGACAGCTAACTATGGCTACACCTTC	CASSQEAGTANYGYTF
.	12	TRBV9	TRBJ2-1	TGTGCCAGCAGCGTAGATGCCCGGGAGCAGTTCTTC	CASSVDAREQFF
.	14	TRBV7-9	TRBJ1-5	TGTGCCAGCAGCTCCCTCGGGTACAATCAGCCCCAGCATTTT	CASSSLGYNQPQHF
.	16	TRBV5-1	TRBJ2-5	TGCGCCAGCAGTTTCCCCGTGGACTATCCTGGAGAGACCCAGTACTTC	CASSFPVDYPGETQYF
TRBD1	15	TRBV10-3	TRBJ2-1	TGTGCCATCAAACCCGGGACAGGGGACTACAATGAGCAGTTCTTC	CAIKPGTGDYNEQFF
.	15	TRBV27	TRBJ1-5	TGTGCCAGCAGCCCCTCGGGGGTCTTTAATCAGCCCCAGCATTTT	CASSPSGVFNQPQHF
.	13	TRBV30	TRBJ1-5	TGTGCCTGGAGTGTATCGTTTCGGGAGCCCCAGCATTTT	CAWSVSFREPQHF
TRBD2	15	TRBV6-5	TRBJ2-5	TGTGCCAGCAGCATTGGGACTAGCGGACAAGAGACCCAGTACTTC	CASSIGTSGQETQYF
.	15	TRBV6-5	TRBJ1-1	TGTGCCAGCAACAAAGACAGCCATATGAACACTGAAGCTTTCTTT	CASNKDSHMNTEAFF
TRBD1	17	TRBV11-3	TRBJ1-3	TGTGCCAGCAGCCCCTTCGGGACAGGGGACTCTGGAAACACCATATATTTT	CASSPFGTGDSGNTIYF
TRBD1	14	TRBV13	TRBJ1-3	TGTGCCAGCAGCCGGGGACAGGGGAGAAACACCATATATTTT	CASSRGQGRNTIYF
.	16	TRBV5-1	TRBJ2-3	TGCGCCAGCAGCTTGGAATTGGACGGGGGCACAGATACGCAGTATTTT	CASSLELDGGTDTQYF
.	15	TRBV7-3	TRBJ2-3	TGTGCCAGCAGCTCACAGGGAAGTCGCACAGATACGCAGTATTTT	CASSSQGSRTDTQYF
TRBD1	14	TRBV6-5	TRBJ2-5	TGTGCCAGCAGCCGAGGGACAGTCCAAGAGACCCAGTACTTC	CASSRGTVQETQYF
TRBD1	15	TRBV4-3	TRBJ1-1	TGCGCCAGCAGCCAGATGGACAGGGGGGACACTGAAGCTTTCTTT	CASSQMDRGDTEAFF
TRBD1	16	TRBV10-3	TRBJ2-2	TGTGCCATCAGTGAGTCGGGCAGGGGGCCCACCGGGGAGCTGTTTTTT	CAISESGRGPTGELFF
.	14	TRBV6-1	TRBJ1-4	TGTGCCAGCAGTGACGGAGGGCAGGGTGAAAAACTGTTTTTT	CASSDGGQGEKLFF
.	13	TRBV2	TRBJ2-2	TGTGCCTTCAAGGCGGCGAACACCGGGGAGCTGTTTTTT	CAFKAANTGELFF
.	13	TRBV5-6	TRBJ1-1	TGTGCCAGCAGCTTGGGACAGGCTCTTGAAGCTTTCTTT	CASSLGQALEAFF
.	15	TRBV7-8	TRBJ1-2	TGTGCCAGCAGCTTAGCCCCCCAGGGCGCTTATGGCTACACCTTC	CASSLAPQGAYGYTF